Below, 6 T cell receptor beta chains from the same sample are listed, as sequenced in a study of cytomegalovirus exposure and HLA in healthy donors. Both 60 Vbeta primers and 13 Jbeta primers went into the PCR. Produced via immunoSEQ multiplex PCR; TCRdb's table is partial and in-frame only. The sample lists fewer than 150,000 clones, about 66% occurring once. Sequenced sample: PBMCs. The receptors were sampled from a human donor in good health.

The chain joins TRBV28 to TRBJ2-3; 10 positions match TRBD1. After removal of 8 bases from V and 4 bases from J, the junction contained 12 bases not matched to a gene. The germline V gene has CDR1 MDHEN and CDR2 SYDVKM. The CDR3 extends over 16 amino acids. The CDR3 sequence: CASPPPTGQGSDTQYF. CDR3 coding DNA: TGTGCCAGCCCCCCACCGACGGGACAGGGGTCAGATACGCAGTATTTT.

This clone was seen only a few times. The CDR3 reads CASSVGPRADNSPLHF. For the CDR3, the DNA is TGTGCCAGCAGCGTAGGACCCAGGGCGGATAATTCACCCCTCCACTTT. The rearrangement uses TRBV9 and TRBJ1-6; the D gene is possibly TRBD1 (5 bases). CDR3 length equals 16 residues. Per the germline V gene, CDR1 is SGDLS and CDR2 is YYNGEE. Between the trimmed V and J ends, which lost 0 bases and 5 bases, there was a span of 12 bases.

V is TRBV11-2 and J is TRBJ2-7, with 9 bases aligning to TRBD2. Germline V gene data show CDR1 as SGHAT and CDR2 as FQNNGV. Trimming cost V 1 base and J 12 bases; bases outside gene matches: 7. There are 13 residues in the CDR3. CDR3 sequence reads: CASSLGGGLARYF. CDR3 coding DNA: TGTGCCAGCAGCTTAGGTGGTGGACTAGCGCGGTACTTC.

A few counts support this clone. Written as DNA, the CDR3 is TGTGCCAGCAGGCGATCAGGGTATTACGAGCAGTACTTC. Its translation: CASRRSGYYEQYF. The chain employs TRBV6-5 and TRBJ2-7; maybe TRBD1 (5 bases). The CDR3 totals 13 residues. Germline V gene sequence: CDR1 MNHEY, CDR2 SVGAGI. V shed 6 bases and J shed 4 bases, with 13 bases lying between them.

The CDR3 DNA reads as TGTGCCAGCAGCCCGACAGCGGGAGGTCGTAATGAGCAGTTCTTC. The encoded protein is CASSPTAGGRNEQFF. This chain joins TRBV7-2 and TRBJ2-1; TRBD2 matches 9 bases. Germline CDR1 is SGHTA and CDR2 is FQGNSA. V dropped 5 bases and J dropped 7; count of bases not matched to a gene: 9. This CDR3 is 15 amino acids long.

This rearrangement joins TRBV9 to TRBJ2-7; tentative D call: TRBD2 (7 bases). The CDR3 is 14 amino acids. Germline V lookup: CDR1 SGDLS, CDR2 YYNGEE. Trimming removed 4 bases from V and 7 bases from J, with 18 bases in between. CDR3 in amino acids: CASSPRPGEGEQYF. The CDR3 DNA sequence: TGTGCCAGCAGCCCTAGACCAGGGGAGGGTGAGCAGTACTTC. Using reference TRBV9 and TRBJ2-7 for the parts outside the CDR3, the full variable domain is DSGVTQTPKHLITATGQRVTLRCSPRSGDLSVYWYQQSLDQGLQFLIQYYNGEERAKGNILERFSAQQFPDLHSELNLSSLELGDSALYFCASSPRPGEGEQYFGPGTRLTVT.